This entry features one T cell receptor beta chain sequence. Germline V lookup: CDR1 WNHNN, CDR2 SYGVQD (reference sequence). J lost 1 base, V lost 6 bases, and 14 bases had no gene match. The length of the CDR3 is 18 residues. This specimen comes from a study of blood T cell repertoires in COVID-19. Background on the study: Donors in the United States, Italy and Spain gave samples during acute or convalescent COVID-19. Sources were T cells, B-cell-depleted T cells, or PBMCs; the material itself was cDNA or gDNA.

In the source study's methods: Researchers report that nucleated cell counts were estimated from reference gene primer amplification. Assay used: immunoSEQ multiplex PCR; TCRdb lists only in-frame clones, some missing. That table furnishes V, J and clone size, whereas the DNA furnished D and trimming. This table holds a few hundred thousand clones, approximately 90% found once. This clonotype was obtained from a woman in her forties who had recovered from COVID-19. This chain links TRBV10-1 with TRBJ2-1, with 8 positions matching TRBD1. The sample was peripheral blood. In DNA, the CDR3 is TGCGCCAGCAGACCCCCCCCCGGACAGGGCCGTTCCTACAATGAGCAGTTCTTC. This codes for CASRPPPGQGRSYNEQFF.